The TCR beta chain described here comes from a study of T cell responses to AZD1222 COVID-19 vaccine. The assay was immunoSEQ multiplex PCR, and TCRdb's table has in-frame clones only and misses some. This sample carries 150,000 or so clones, 89% of them seen once, and the ten largest clones take 6.3%. The length of the CDR3 is 14 residues. V lost 3 bases and J lost 4, with 12 bases in between. Germline V gene data show CDR1 as LNHDA and CDR2 as SQIVND (reference sequence). The specimen was peripheral blood, collected on day 0 of AZD1222 vaccination. The V call is TRBV19, the J call TRBJ2-5; TRBD1 is a possible D gene (6 bases). The origin of this receptor is an adult in good health. The CDR3: CASSMGTNRETQYF. CDR3 DNA: TGTGCCAGTAGTATGGGGACAAATCGAGAGACCCAGTACTTC.